Below, 21 T cell receptor beta chains from the same sample are listed, as sequenced in a study of CD8 T cells in Susac syndrome. Random hexamers were used to reverse transcribe about 0.45 to 1 ug of RNA. TCRdb analysed the immunoSEQ multiplex PCR reads with MiXCR anew, one entry per CDR3 protein. In the table there are 80,000 or so distinct CDR3 sequences, roughly 94% of which are singletons. The sample comprised CD8+ T cells from PBMCs. Receptors originate from a human donor with Susac syndrome.

This chain uses TRBV20-1 with TRBJ2-7, with D possibly being TRBD1 or TRBD2 (5 bases each). Germline assignment: CDR1 DFQATT and CDR2 SNEGSKA (reference sequence). V was clipped by 5 bases and J by 4 bases, with 24 bases between them. The CDR3 loop spans 16 amino acids. CDR3 sequence: CSALNRDRGFGYEQYF. DNA for the CDR3: TGCAGTGCTCTAAACCGGGACCGCGGTTTTGGATACGAGCAGTACTTC.

The rearrangement uses TRBV29-1 and TRBJ2-7, with 10 bases lining up with TRBD1. Germline-derived CDR1 and CDR2 are SQVTM and ANQGSEA. The V segment lost 3 bases and the J segment 4 bases; nucleotides outside the gene matches: 6. The CDR3 length is 14 residues. In DNA, the CDR3 is TGCAGCGTTGAGAAACCGGGACAGGGGTACGAGCAGTACTTC. Translation gives CSVEKPGQGYEQYF.

V usage is TRBV5-1 and J usage is TRBJ2-3; weak D call: TRBD2 (6 bases). Germline-derived CDR1 and CDR2 are SGHRS and YFSETQ. V was trimmed by 3 bases and J by 2 bases, leaving 16 bases between them. The CDR3 contains 16 residues. The CDR3 sequence: CASSSRDLGPTDTQYF. The DNA for the CDR3 is TGCGCCAGCAGCTCCCGGGACTTAGGACCCACAGATACGCAGTATTTT. Looking up the rest from reference TRBV5-1 and TRBJ2-3 gives the full variable domain: KAGVTQTPRYLIKTRGQQVTLSCSPISGHRSVSWYQQTPGQGLQFLFEYFSETQRNKGNFPGRFSGRQFSNSRSEMNVSTLELGDSALYLCASSSRDLGPTDTQYFGPGTRLTVL.

The J gene is TRBJ2-5, the V gene TRBV7-2; possibly TRBD1 for D (5 bases). CDR3 length: 14 amino acids. Germline V gene data show CDR1 as SGHTA and CDR2 as FQGNSA. V lost 1 base and J 5 bases, leaving 11 bases between the germline ends. The DNA for the CDR3 is TGTGCCAGCAGCTTAGGGGGCCGACGGGAGACCCAGTACTTC. Translation: CASSLGGRRETQYF.

The V gene is TRBV20-1, the J gene TRBJ2-7; D might be TRBD2 (5 bases). From germline, CDR1 is DFQATT and CDR2 SNEGSKA (reference sequence). This CDR3 region has 13 residues. The V end lost 7 bases, the J end lost 0 bases, and 13 bases lay between the germline ends. This chain's CDR3 is CSVFSGSSYEQYF. CDR3 nucleotides: TGCAGTGTTTTCTCGGGGAGCTCCTACGAGCAGTACTTC.

V is TRBV18 and J is TRBJ2-6, with no clear D. The CDR3 consists of 15 residues. V lost 3 bases and J 0 bases, leaving 6 bases between the germline ends. CDR1 and CDR2 from the germline V gene are KGHSH and LQKENI. This chain's CDR3 is CASSPGFSGANVLTF. The CDR3, as DNA: TGTGCCAGCTCACCGGGATTCTCTGGGGCCAACGTCCTGACTTTC.

This chain connects TRBV5-1 to TRBJ1-2; unclear D gene. V lost 4 bases, J lost 4 bases, and 11 bases lay in between. CDR1 and CDR2 (germline): SGHRS, YFSETQ. CDR3 length: 13 amino acids. CDR3 in DNA: TGCGCCAGCAGCGCGAATAGGATCTATGGCTACACCTTC. Its translation: CASSANRIYGYTF.

V and J are TRBV30 and TRBJ1-4; D is uncertain. Trimming cost V 1 base and J 6 bases, with 3 bases left between them. Germline V gene sequence: CDR1 GTSNPN, CDR2 SVGIG (reference sequence). There are 11 residues in the CDR3. The CDR3 sequence is CAWSADEKLFF. DNA for the CDR3: TGTGCCTGGAGTGCTGATGAAAAACTGTTTTTT.

V and J are TRBV7-2 and TRBJ2-3, with TRBD2 as a possible D gene (6 bases). The V gene lost 5 bases and the J gene lost 0 bases, with 9 bases spanning the gap. Germline V gene lookup returns CDR1 SGHTA and CDR2 FQGNSA. The CDR3 loop spans 14 amino acids. CDR3 sequence reads: CASSPSVSTDTQYF. The CDR3 DNA is TGTGCCAGCAGCCCTAGCGTAAGCACAGATACGCAGTATTTT.

The chain is built from TRBV2 and TRBJ2-2, with TRBD1 matching over 9 bases. V was clipped by 8 bases and J by 7 bases; unmatched bases: 8. The CDR3 runs to 14 residues. The germline gives CDR1 SNHLY, CDR2 FYNNEI. This CDR3 reads CASDPGTGIGELFF. The CDR3 bases are TGTGCCAGCGATCCCGGGACAGGGATCGGGGAGCTGTTTTTT. The variable domain in full, with the rest retrieved from reference TRBV2 and TRBJ2-2, is EPEVTQTPSHQVTQMGQEVILRCVPISNHLYFYWYRQILGQKVEFLVSFYNNEISEKSEIFDDQFSVERPDGSNFTLKIRSTKLEDSAMYFCASDPGTGIGELFFGEGSRLTVL.

The rearrangement uses TRBV7-9 and TRBJ2-4; D is unclear. Germline V gives CDR1 SEHNR, CDR2 FQNEAQ (reference sequence). The CDR3 is 16 amino acids. Trimming removed 4 bases from V and 3 bases from J, with 16 bases in between. The CDR3 coding sequence is TGTGCCAGCAGCTCGTTTCTCGCATTGGACAAAAACATTCAGTACTTC. It translates to CASSSFLALDKNIQYF. Looking up the rest from reference TRBV7-9 and TRBJ2-4 gives the full variable domain: DTGVSQNPRHKITKRGQNVTFRCDPISEHNRLYWYRQTLGQGPEFLTYFQNEAQLEKSRLLSDRFSAERPKGSFSTLEIQRTEQGDSAMYLCASSSFLALDKNIQYFGAGTRLSVL.

As regards this clonotype: One junction end does not reproduce the germline sequence, and a read error may be involved. V and J are TRBV6-4 and TRBJ2-2; 7 nucleotides line up with TRBD2. Germline loops: CDR1 MRHNA, CDR2 SNTAGT. The CDR3 is 14 amino acids. This CDR3 is CASSYSGGTGELFF. The DNA of the CDR3 is TGTGCCAGCAGTTACTCGGGGGGCACCGGGGAGCTGTTTTTT.

This rearrangement joins TRBV7-3 to TRBJ1-1; D is ambiguous. V was shortened by 1 base and J by 1 base, with 4 bases between the two germline ends. This CDR3 spans 13 amino acids. Germline CDR1 reads SGHTA; CDR2 reads FQGTGA. The CDR3 DNA sequence: TGTGCCAGCAGCTTAAGGTCGAACACTGAAGCTTTCTTT. This encodes CASSLRSNTEAFF.

The chain is built from TRBV20-1 and TRBJ2-7, with TRBD2 as a possible D gene (6 bases). Per the germline V gene, CDR1 is DFQATT and CDR2 is SNEGSKA (reference sequence). Trimming removed 4 bases at V and 4 bases at J, with 17 bases between. The length of the CDR3 is 14 residues. CDR3 residues: CSAKGGEPRYEQYF. Here the CDR3 DNA reads TGCAGTGCTAAGGGCGGGGAACCCAGATACGAGCAGTACTTC.

The rearrangement uses TRBV13 and TRBJ2-5; the D gene could be TRBD1 or TRBD2 (6 bases each). Germline values: CDR1 PRHDT, CDR2 FYEKMQ (reference sequence). The CDR3 contains 15 residues. V lost 5 bases and J lost 8, with 21 bases in between. Here the CDR3 reads CASSTPEGGRDTQYF. The CDR3 bases are TGTGCCAGCAGCACTCCGGAAGGGGGGAGAGACACCCAGTACTTC.

The chain recombines TRBV9 with TRBJ2-3; no firm D call. V lost 0 bases, J lost 3 bases, and 11 bases lay in between. The CDR3 has 15 residues. CDR1 is SGDLS, CDR2 YYNGEE, per germline. The CDR3 DNA reads as TGTGCCAGCAGCGTAGGGTTGATAGGGACAGATACGCAGTATTTT. Residues: CASSVGLIGTDTQYF.

The rearrangement joins TRBV2 to TRBJ1-1, with TRBD1 matching 11 bases. The CDR3 totals 13 residues. CDR1 is SNHLY and CDR2 is FYNNEI in the germline V gene. V was pared by 6 bases and J by 5 bases, with 2 bases of the junction left unmatched. CDR3 loop: CASRGQGGTEAFF. The CDR3 DNA reads as TGTGCCAGCAGGGGACAGGGGGGGACTGAAGCTTTCTTT.

The chain has TRBV12-3 or TRBV12-4 and TRBJ1-1; no reliable D call. Trimming took 5 bases from V and 10 from J, leaving 11 bases between them. The CDR3 has 11 amino acids. The CDR3 sequence: CASSLRDGAFF. The CDR3 DNA reads as TGTGCCAGCAGTCTCCGTGATGGAGCTTTCTTT.

The V and J genes are TRBV21-1 and TRBJ2-2; TRBD2 is taken as the D call from the table, unchecked against the DNA. TRBV21-1 is marked as a pseudogene. This CDR3 is 16 amino acids long. The CDR3: CASSKNRGSNTGELFF. CDR3 DNA: TGTGCCAGCAGCAAAAATCGCGGGTCGAACACCGGGGAGCTGTTTTTT.

The genes are TRBV29-1 and TRBJ2-3; D possibly corresponds to TRBD2 (6 bases). Trimming stripped 6 bases from V and 0 bases from J, with 10 bases between. Germline loops: CDR1 SQVTM, CDR2 ANQGSEA. This CDR3 has 13 amino acids. CDR3 sequence: CSVLGTSTDTQYF. The CDR3 DNA is TGCAGCGTACTAGGGACTAGCACAGATACGCAGTATTTT.

The chain links TRBV27 to TRBJ1-5; D is undetermined. CDR3 length: 15 amino acids. Germline CDR1 is MNHEY and CDR2 is SMNVEV (reference sequence). The V and J ends lost 1 base and 0 bases respectively, with 7 bases between them. CDR3 amino acids: CASSLLGSSNQPQHF. The DNA of the CDR3 is TGTGCCAGCAGTTTATTGGGGAGTAGCAATCAGCCCCAGCATTTT.